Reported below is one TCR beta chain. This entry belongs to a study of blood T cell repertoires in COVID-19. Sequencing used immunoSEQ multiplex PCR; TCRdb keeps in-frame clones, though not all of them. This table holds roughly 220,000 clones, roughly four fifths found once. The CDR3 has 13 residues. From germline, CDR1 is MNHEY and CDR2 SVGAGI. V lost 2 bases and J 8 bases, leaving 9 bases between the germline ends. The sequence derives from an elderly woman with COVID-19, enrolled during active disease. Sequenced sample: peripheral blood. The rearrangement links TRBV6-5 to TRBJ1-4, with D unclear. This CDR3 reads CASSYMEREKLFF. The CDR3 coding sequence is TGTGCCAGCAGTTACATGGAGAGGGAAAAACTGTTTTTT.